The rows below give T cell receptor beta chains drawn from one sample of a study of blood T cell repertoires in COVID-19. The data were produced by immunoSEQ multiplex PCR, yet TCRdb's version contains in-frame clones alone and is incomplete. Among some 510,000 clones listed, approximately 90% were seen once. Sequencing was performed on PBMCs or T cells enriched from blood (not recorded which). The origin of the receptors is a woman in her forties who had recovered from COVID-19. CDR3s include the opening cysteine and the closing phenylalanine or tryptophan. D genes are given only for firm matches. For some rows the clone size is stated as once, few or many, or as a class when expanded; others skip it.

v_gene,j_gene,abundance,d_gene,CDR3aa,CDR3nt
TRBV7-9,TRBJ1-4,.,.,CASSLRAENEKLFF,TGTGCCAGCAGTCTCAGGGCGGAAAATGAAAAACTGTTTTTT
TRBV13,TRBJ2-3,.,.,CASSFTQAGTDTQYF,TGTGCCAGCAGCTTTACACAGGCAGGCACAGATACGCAGTATTTT
TRBV19,TRBJ1-6,.,TRBD1,CASSVTGTGDDSPLHF,TGTGCCAGTAGTGTTACCGGGACAGGGGATGATTCACCCCTCCACTTT
TRBV5-1,TRBJ1-1,few,.,CASSLEDLNTEAFF,TGCGCCAGCAGCTTGGAGGACTTAAACACTGAAGCTTTCTTT
TRBV7-9,TRBJ2-2,.,.,CASSFSGNTGELFF,TGTGCCAGCAGCTTCTCCGGGAACACCGGGGAGCTGTTTTTT
TRBV2,TRBJ1-4,once,.,CASSVRGVNEKLFF,TGTGCCAGCAGTGTCCGGGGAGTTAATGAAAAACTGTTTTTT
TRBV6-5,TRBJ1-2,.,.,CASSYVAGKNGYTF,TGTGCCAGCAGTTACGTGGCAGGGAAGAATGGCTACACCTTC
TRBV3-1/TRBV3-2,TRBJ1-1,.,.,CASSPGTSNTEAFF,TGTGCCAGCAGCCCCGGGACTTCGAACACTGAAGCTTTCTTT
TRBV19,TRBJ2-6,.,.,CASSIGGPGANVLTF,TGTGCCAGTAGTATAGGAGGGCCCGGGGCCAACGTCCTGACTTTC
TRBV19,TRBJ1-1,.,TRBD1,CATGGQEVEAFF,TGTGCCACGGGGGGACAGGAGGTTGAAGCTTTCTTT
TRBV28,TRBJ1-6,.,TRBD1,CASSPRDRGLLEPLHF,TGTGCCAGCAGTCCCCGGGACAGGGGGCTCCTGGAACCCCTCCACTTT
TRBV25-1,TRBJ1-2,.,.,CASSEGGHLGHGYTF,TGTGCCAGCAGTGAGGGAGGACACCTCGGACATGGCTACACCTTC
TRBV9,TRBJ1-1,.,.,CASSGPSGHTNTEAFF,TGTGCCAGCAGCGGACCCTCGGGACACACGAACACTGAAGCTTTCTTT
TRBV3-1/TRBV3-2,TRBJ2-3,.,TRBD2,CASSQGTSGYLSADTQYF,TGTGCCAGCAGCCAGGGGACTAGCGGGTATCTAAGTGCAGATACGCAGTATTTT
TRBV5-1,TRBJ2-1,.,TRBD2,CASSTGLAGGNEQFF,TGCGCCAGCAGCACCGGACTAGCGGGAGGGAATGAGCAGTTCTTC
TRBV18,TRBJ1-1,few,.,CASSQVTGLATEAFF,TGTGCCAGCTCACAGGTTACAGGGTTGGCCACTGAAGCTTTCTTT
TRBV5-1,TRBJ1-2,.,TRBD1,CASTTRDRGMDGYTF,TGCGCCAGCACCACCCGGGACAGGGGAATGGATGGCTACACCTTC
TRBV5-6,TRBJ1-1,.,.,CASSWVRGMNTEAFF,TGTGCCAGCAGCTGGGTTCGGGGAATGAACACTGAAGCTTTCTTT
TRBV7-2,TRBJ1-6,.,TRBD1,CASSLWDRVLSPLHF,TGTGCCAGCAGCTTATGGGACAGGGTTCTTTCACCCCTCCACTTT
TRBV6-5,TRBJ1-2,.,TRBD1,CASNEGAQYSNGYTF,TGTGCCAGCAACGAGGGGGCGCAGTATAGTAATGGCTACACCTTC
TRBV10-2,TRBJ2-4,.,TRBD2,CASEIGTSGLLAKNIQYF,TGCGCCAGCGAAATCGGGACTAGCGGCTTACTAGCCAAAAACATTCAGTACTTC
TRBV12-3/TRBV12-4,TRBJ1-5,.,.,CASSFGGFQPQHF,TGTGCCAGCAGTTTCGGCGGTTTCCAGCCCCAGCATTTT
TRBV7-9,TRBJ1-1,.,.,CASSSQGGNTEAFF,TGTGCCAGCAGCTCCCAAGGGGGGAACACTGAAGCTTTCTTT
TRBV27,TRBJ1-4,.,.,CASSQRTNEKLFF,TGTGCCAGTTCCCAGAGGACTAATGAAAAACTGTTTTTT
TRBV27,TRBJ2-7,.,.,CASRAIGVSKGEQYF,TGTGCCAGCAGAGCAATAGGGGTTTCTAAGGGCGAGCAGTACTTC
TRBV7-6,TRBJ2-1,.,.,CASSNPQRQVYNEQFF,TGTGCCAGCAGCAACCCCCAAAGGCAGGTCTACAATGAGCAGTTCTTC
TRBV7-2,TRBJ1-1,.,.,CASSKDSKNTEAFF,TGTGCCAGCAGCAAGGACAGCAAGAACACTGAAGCTTTCTTT
TRBV15,TRBJ1-6,few,.,CATSRGQSPLHF,TGTGCCACCAGCAGAGGACAGTCACCCCTCCACTTT
TRBV3-1/TRBV3-2,TRBJ2-3,.,TRBD2,CASSQGIWAGAEDTQYF,TGTGCCAGCAGCCAAGGCATCTGGGCGGGAGCGGAGGATACGCAGTATTTT
TRBV6-5,TRBJ2-5,.,TRBD2,CASSYEGGPFETQYF,TGTGCCAGCAGTTATGAGGGAGGGCCTTTCGAGACCCAGTACTTC
TRBV7-2,TRBJ2-3,.,.,CASSSPGSGGTDTQYF,TGTGCCAGCAGCTCCCCGGGTAGCGGAGGCACAGATACGCAGTATTTT
TRBV6-2/TRBV6-3,TRBJ1-5,.,TRBD1,CASSYADREGNQPQHF,TGTGCCAGCAGTTACGCGGACAGGGAGGGCAATCAGCCCCAGCATTTT
TRBV5-1,TRBJ1-1,.,.,CASSLFAAGRQGTEAFF,TGCGCCAGCAGCTTGTTTGCGGCGGGGAGGCAGGGAACTGAAGCTTTCTTT
TRBV5-8,TRBJ1-6,.,.,CASTLPRSSYNSPLHF,TGTGCCAGCACCCTCCCGAGGAGCTCCTATAATTCACCCCTCCACTTT
TRBV9,TRBJ2-3,.,TRBD2,CASSILGGTSGRARDTQYF,TGTGCCAGCAGCATCTTGGGGGGGACTAGCGGGAGGGCAAGGGATACGCAGTATTTT
TRBV6-5,TRBJ1-2,.,.,CASSSGTYNYGYTF,TGTGCCAGCAGTTCCGGGACATATAACTATGGCTACACCTTC
TRBV9,TRBJ2-1,.,TRBD2,CASSGRGTSGRGRDEQFF,TGTGCCAGCAGCGGCCGAGGGACTAGCGGGAGGGGTAGAGATGAGCAGTTCTTC
TRBV19,TRBJ1-4,.,.,CASSIGRLELFF,TGTGCCAGTAGTATTGGGAGACTGGAACTGTTTTTT
TRBV18,TRBJ1-5,.,.,CASSPLGLERNQPQHF,TGTGCCAGCTCACCATTGGGTTTAGAGAGGAATCAGCCCCAGCATTTT
TRBV4-3,TRBJ1-2,.,.,CASSQDKGPGYGYTF,TGCGCCAGCAGCCAAGATAAGGGGCCGGGCTATGGCTACACCTTC
TRBV2,TRBJ2-1,.,.,CASTGAELSYNEQFF,TGTGCCAGCACCGGAGCGGAGCTCTCCTACAATGAGCAGTTCTTC
TRBV4-1,TRBJ2-5,.,.,CASSQDSGHGVGASQETQYF,TGCGCCAGCAGCCAAGATAGTGGACATGGTGTTGGCGCGAGTCAAGAGACCCAGTACTTC
TRBV28,TRBJ1-6,.,TRBD1,CATKDRVRSPLHF,TGTGCCACCAAGGACAGGGTGAGGTCACCCCTCCACTTT
TRBV3-1/TRBV3-2,TRBJ1-2,once,TRBD1,CASSQMTGGGYTF,TGTGCCAGCAGCCAAATGACAGGGGGTGGCTACACCTTC
TRBV3-1/TRBV3-2,TRBJ2-1,.,TRBD2,CASSPHSGRAVEQFF,TGTGCCAGCAGCCCCCATAGCGGGAGGGCCGTTGAGCAGTTCTTC
TRBV7-9,TRBJ2-7,.,TRBD1,CASSFGAPAGTGAYEQYF,TGTGCCAGCAGCTTTGGCGCCCCGGCGGGGACAGGGGCCTACGAGCAGTACTTC
TRBV9,TRBJ1-2,.,.,CASSVPRSPLTF,TGTGCCAGCAGCGTGCCTAGATCTCCACTGACCTTC
TRBV27,TRBJ2-1,few,TRBD1,CASSLDRGTYEQFF,TGTGCCAGCAGCCTGGACAGGGGAACGTATGAGCAGTTCTTC
TRBV3-1/TRBV3-2,TRBJ1-3,.,.,CASSQAGGIRGSGNTIYF,TGTGCCAGCAGCCAAGCCGGGGGTATTCGGGGCTCTGGAAACACCATATATTTT
TRBV7-2,TRBJ2-5,.,TRBD1,CASSLAQTGKETQYF,TGTGCCAGCAGCTTAGCCCAGACAGGGAAAGAGACCCAGTACTTC
TRBV6-2/TRBV6-3,TRBJ2-7,few,TRBD2,CASSYSFLLAGGFNEQYF,TGTGCCAGCAGTTACTCGTTCCTGCTGGCGGGAGGGTTCAACGAGCAGTACTTC
TRBV12-3/TRBV12-4,TRBJ1-2,few,.,CASSPGGSGYTF,TGTGCCAGCAGTCCCGGGGGAAGCGGCTACACCTTC
TRBV19,TRBJ1-1,.,.,CATVQGGQQGLDTEAFF,TGTGCCACCGTTCAAGGGGGTCAACAGGGTTTGGACACTGAAGCTTTCTTT
TRBV5-4,TRBJ2-3,.,TRBD2,CASSFGLAGDTDTQYF,TGTGCCAGCAGCTTTGGCTTAGCGGGAGACACAGATACGCAGTATTTT
TRBV2,TRBJ1-5,once,.,CASVSAINQPQHF,TGTGCCAGCGTGTCCGCTATAAATCAGCCCCAGCATTTT
TRBV29-1,TRBJ1-1,.,.,CSVEGNRAEAFF,TGCAGCGTTGAGGGTAACAGGGCTGAAGCTTTCTTT
TRBV30,TRBJ2-7,once,.,CAWSVYAASSYEQYF,TGTGCCTGGAGTGTATATGCCGCGAGCTCCTACGAGCAGTACTTC
TRBV12-1,TRBJ1-4,.,.,CASSLGDRRNATNEKLFF,TGTGCCAGCAGCTTGGGGGACAGACGAAATGCAACTAATGAAAAACTGTTTTTT
TRBV5-6,TRBJ2-2,once,TRBD2,CASSRAGPGTGELFF,TGTGCCAGCAGCAGAGCGGGACCGGGGACCGGGGAGCTGTTTTTT
TRBV12-5,TRBJ2-2,.,TRBD1,CASGLVGTGITGELFF,TGTGCTAGTGGTTTGGTCGGGACAGGGATCACCGGGGAGCTGTTTTTT